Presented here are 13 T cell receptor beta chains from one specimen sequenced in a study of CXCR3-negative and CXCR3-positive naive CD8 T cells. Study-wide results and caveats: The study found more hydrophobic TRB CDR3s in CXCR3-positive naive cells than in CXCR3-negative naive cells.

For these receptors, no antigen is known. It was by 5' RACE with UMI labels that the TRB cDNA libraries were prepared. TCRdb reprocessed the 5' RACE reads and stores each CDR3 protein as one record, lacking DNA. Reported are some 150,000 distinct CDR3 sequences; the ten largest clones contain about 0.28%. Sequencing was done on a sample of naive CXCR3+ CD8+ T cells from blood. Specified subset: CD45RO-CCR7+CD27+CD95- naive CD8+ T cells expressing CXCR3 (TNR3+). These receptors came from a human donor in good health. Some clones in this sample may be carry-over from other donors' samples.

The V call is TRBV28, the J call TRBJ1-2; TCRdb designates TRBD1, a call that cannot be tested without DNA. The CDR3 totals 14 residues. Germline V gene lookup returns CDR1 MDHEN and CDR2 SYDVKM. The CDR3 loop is CASTVAGQSDGYTF.

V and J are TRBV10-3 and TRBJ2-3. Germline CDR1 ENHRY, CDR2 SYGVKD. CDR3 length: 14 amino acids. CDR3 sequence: CAISEPWGTDTQYF.

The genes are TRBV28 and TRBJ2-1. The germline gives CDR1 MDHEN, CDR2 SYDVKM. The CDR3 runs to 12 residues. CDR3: CAIMGTYNEQFF.

CDR3 loop: CASSYGTGFNYGYAF. J is TRBJ1-2 and V is TRBV7-2; with no DNA, the TCRdb D assignment of TRBD1 cannot be verified. CDR3 length: 15 amino acids. Looked up from germline, CDR1 is SGHTA and CDR2 is FQGNSA.

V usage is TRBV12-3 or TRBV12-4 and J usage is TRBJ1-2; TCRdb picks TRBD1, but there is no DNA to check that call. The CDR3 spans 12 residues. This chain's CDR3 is CASSGGGNGYTF.

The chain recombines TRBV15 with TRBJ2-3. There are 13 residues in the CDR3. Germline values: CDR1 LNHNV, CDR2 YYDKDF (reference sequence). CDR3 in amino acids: CATSGLLSDTQYF.

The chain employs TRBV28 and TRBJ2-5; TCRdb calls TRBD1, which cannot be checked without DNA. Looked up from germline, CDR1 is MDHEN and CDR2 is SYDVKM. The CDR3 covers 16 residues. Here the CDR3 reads CASSSLRQGGRETQYF.

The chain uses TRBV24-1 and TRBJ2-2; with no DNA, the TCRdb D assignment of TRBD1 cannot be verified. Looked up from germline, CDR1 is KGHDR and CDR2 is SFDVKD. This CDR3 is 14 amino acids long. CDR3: CATSDLTGTGELFF.

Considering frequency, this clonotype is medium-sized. CDR3 loop: CASSPGLSYEQYF. The chain links TRBV12-3 or TRBV12-4 to TRBJ2-7; TCRdb proposes TRBD2, but this gene call is untestable without DNA. This CDR3 region has 13 residues.

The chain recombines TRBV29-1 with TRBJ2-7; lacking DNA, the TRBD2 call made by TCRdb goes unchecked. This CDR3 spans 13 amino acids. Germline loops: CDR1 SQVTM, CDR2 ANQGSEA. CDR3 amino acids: CSVVWPTLNEQYF.

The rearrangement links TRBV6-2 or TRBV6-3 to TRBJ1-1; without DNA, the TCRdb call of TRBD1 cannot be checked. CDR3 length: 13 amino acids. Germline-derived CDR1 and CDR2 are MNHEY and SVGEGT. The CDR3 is CASSYRGGPEAFF.

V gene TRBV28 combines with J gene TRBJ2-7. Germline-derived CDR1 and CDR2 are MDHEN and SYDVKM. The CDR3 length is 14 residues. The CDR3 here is CASSFMVRANEQYF.

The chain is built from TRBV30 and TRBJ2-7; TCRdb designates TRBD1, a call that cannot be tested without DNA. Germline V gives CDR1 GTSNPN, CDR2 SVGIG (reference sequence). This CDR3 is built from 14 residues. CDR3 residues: CAWSTTGLAYEQYF.